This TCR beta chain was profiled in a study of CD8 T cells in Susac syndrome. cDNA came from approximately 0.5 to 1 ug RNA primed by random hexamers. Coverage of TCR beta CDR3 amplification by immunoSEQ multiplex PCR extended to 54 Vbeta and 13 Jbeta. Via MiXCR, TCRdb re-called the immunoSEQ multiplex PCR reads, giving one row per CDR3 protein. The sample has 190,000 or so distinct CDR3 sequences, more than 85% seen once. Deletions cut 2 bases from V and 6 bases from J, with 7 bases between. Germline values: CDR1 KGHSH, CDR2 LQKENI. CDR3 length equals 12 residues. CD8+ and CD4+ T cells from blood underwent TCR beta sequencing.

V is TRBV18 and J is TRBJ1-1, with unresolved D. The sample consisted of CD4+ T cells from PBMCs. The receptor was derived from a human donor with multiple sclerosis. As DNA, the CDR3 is TGTGCCAGCTCACCAAGAGAGGCTGAAGCTTTCTTT. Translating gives CASSPREAEAFF.